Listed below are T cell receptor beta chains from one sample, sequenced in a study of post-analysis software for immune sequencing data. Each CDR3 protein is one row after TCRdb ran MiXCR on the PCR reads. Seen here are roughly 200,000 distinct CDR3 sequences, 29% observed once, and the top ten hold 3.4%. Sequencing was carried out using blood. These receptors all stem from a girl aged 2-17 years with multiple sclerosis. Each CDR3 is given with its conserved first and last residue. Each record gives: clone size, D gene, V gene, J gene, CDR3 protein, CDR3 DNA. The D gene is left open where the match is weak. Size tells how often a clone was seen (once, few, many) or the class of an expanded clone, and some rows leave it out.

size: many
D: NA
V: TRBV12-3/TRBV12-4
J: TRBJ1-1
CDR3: CASSLNGGTEAFF
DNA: TGTGCCAGCAGTTTGAATGGTGGCACTGAAGCTTTCTTT

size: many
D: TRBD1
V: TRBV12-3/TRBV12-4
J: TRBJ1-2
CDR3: CASSQGQGDGYTF
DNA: TGTGCCAGCAGTCAAGGACAGGGTGATGGCTACACCTTC

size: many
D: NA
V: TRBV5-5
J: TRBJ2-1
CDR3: CASSVGLYNEQFF
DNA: TGTGCCAGCAGCGTTGGACTGTACAATGAGCAGTTCTTC

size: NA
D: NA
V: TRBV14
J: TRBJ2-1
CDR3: CASSQEGEYDEQFF
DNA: TGTGCCAGCAGCCAAGAAGGAGAGTATGATGAGCAGTTCTTC

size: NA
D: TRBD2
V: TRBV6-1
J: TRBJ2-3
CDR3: CTSSEGILAGGQDTQYF
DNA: TGTACCAGCAGTGAGGGGATTCTAGCGGGGGGCCAAGATACGCAGTATTTT

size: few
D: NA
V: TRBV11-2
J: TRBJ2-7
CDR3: CASSLGHGEQYF
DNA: TGTGCCAGCAGCTTAGGGCACGGCGAGCAGTACTTC

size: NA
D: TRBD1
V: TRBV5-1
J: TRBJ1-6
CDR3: CASSLYDRDNSPLHF
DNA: TGCGCCAGCAGCCTGTATGACAGGGATAATTCACCCCTCCACTTT

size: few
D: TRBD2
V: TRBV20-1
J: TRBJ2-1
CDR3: CSASQSGRSNEQFF
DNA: TGCAGTGCCAGTCAGAGCGGGAGAAGCAATGAGCAGTTCTTC

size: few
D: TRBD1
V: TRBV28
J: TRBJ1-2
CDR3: CASSFPGQGEGYGYTF
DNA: TGTGCCAGCAGTTTCCCCGGACAGGGGGAAGGCTATGGCTACACCTTC

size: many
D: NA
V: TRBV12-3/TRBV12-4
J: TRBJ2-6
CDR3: CASRRTPPSGANVLTF
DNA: TGTGCCAGCAGACGGACACCCCCCTCTGGGGCCAACGTCCTGACTTTC

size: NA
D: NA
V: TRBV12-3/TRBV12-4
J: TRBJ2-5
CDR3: CASSSQWVRQETQYF
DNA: TGTGCCAGCAGCAGCCAGTGGGTCCGACAAGAGACCCAGTACTTC

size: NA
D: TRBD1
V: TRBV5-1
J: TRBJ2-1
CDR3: CASSFRDRGYNEQFF
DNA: TGCGCCAGCAGCTTTCGGGACAGGGGCTACAATGAGCAGTTCTTC

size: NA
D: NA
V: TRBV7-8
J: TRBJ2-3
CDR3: CASSLAGGAGTDTQYF
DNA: TGTGCCAGCAGCTTAGCTGGGGGGGCAGGCACAGATACGCAGTATTTT

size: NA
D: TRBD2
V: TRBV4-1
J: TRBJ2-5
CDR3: CASSQAPGPAGRETQYF
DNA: TGCGCCAGCAGCCAAGCGCCGGGGCCAGCGGGGAGGGAGACCCAGTACTTC

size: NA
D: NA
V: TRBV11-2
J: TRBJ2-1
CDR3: CASSPRSWRGYNEQFF
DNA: TGTGCCAGCAGCCCTAGGAGTTGGCGGGGCTACAATGAGCAGTTCTTC